The 8 T cell receptor beta chains below were found in one sample sequenced in a study of CD8 T cells in Susac syndrome. An input of roughly 0.5 to 1 ug of RNA was subjected to reverse transcription using random hexamers. TCRdb recomputed calls from the immunoSEQ multiplex PCR reads with MiXCR, one row per CDR3 protein. The data show a few hundred thousand distinct CDR3 sequences, around 95% seen once. The material sequenced was CD4+ T cells from PBMCs. The receptors were sampled from a human donor with multiple sclerosis.

The V gene is TRBV15, the J gene TRBJ2-1, with TRBD1 matching 8 bases. V shed 5 bases, J shed 2 bases, and the junction held 5 bases outside the gene matches. There are 15 residues in the CDR3. Germline V gene data show CDR1 as LNHNV and CDR2 as YYDKDF (reference sequence). The CDR3 here is CATSVDRGPYNEQFF. DNA for the CDR3: TGTGCCACCAGCGTAGACAGGGGTCCCTACAATGAGCAGTTCTTC.

The CDR3 reads CSASSSGVITDTQYF. CDR3 nucleotide sequence: TGCAGTGCTAGTTCCAGCGGGGTGATCACAGATACGCAGTATTTT. The chain recombines TRBV20-1 with TRBJ2-3; TRBD2 agrees at 7 bases. With 3 bases clipped from V and 2 bases from J, the junction kept 8 bases outside the gene matches. Germline CDR1 is DFQATT and CDR2 is SNEGSKA (reference sequence). This CDR3 is built from 15 residues.

CDR3 nucleotides: TGTGCCTGGAGTGTACTAAGGACAGGGAGAGGCGTGGAGCTGTTTTTT. Amino acid sequence: CAWSVLRTGRGVELFF. V is TRBV30 and J is TRBJ2-2; 8 positions agree with TRBD1. V dropped 0 bases and J dropped 10; count of bases not matched to a gene: 13. This CDR3 region has 16 residues. The germline CDR1 and CDR2 sequences are GTSNPN and SVGIG (reference sequence).

The chain has TRBV10-3 and TRBJ2-6; either TRBD1 or TRBD2 may fit D (5 bases each). The CDR3 is made up of 16 amino acids. Trimming removed 6 bases from V and 0 bases from J, with 12 bases in between. From germline, CDR1 is ENHRY and CDR2 SYGVKD. The CDR3 DNA reads as TGTGCCATCAGCCCGGGGCAAACCTCTGGGGCCAACGTCCTGACTTTC. This codes for CAISPGQTSGANVLTF.

The rearrangement joins TRBV7-2 to TRBJ1-5; no reliable D call. The CDR3 covers 15 residues. The germline V gene encodes CDR1 SGHTA and CDR2 FQGNSA. Trimming removed 5 bases from V and 3 bases from J, with 14 bases in between. The CDR3 bases are TGTGCCAGCAGCATGGTGGGTAGAAACAATCAGCCCCAGCATTTT. It translates to CASSMVGRNNQPQHF.

In nucleotides, the CDR3 is TGCGCCAGCAGCCTAAAGGGGCCAGGGGAATCCTACGAGCAGTACTTC. This codes for CASSLKGPGESYEQYF. The rearrangement links TRBV4-1 to TRBJ2-7, with D perhaps TRBD1 (6 bases). The V gene lost 4 bases and the J gene lost 1 base, with 17 bases spanning the gap. Germline V gene lookup returns CDR1 MGHRA and CDR2 YSYEKL. CDR3 size: 16 residues.

The chain combines TRBV20-1 with TRBJ2-3; 9 nucleotides agree with TRBD2. CDR1 and CDR2 from the germline V gene are DFQATT and SNEGSKA (reference sequence). The CDR3 has 13 residues. The junction had 4 bases not matched to a gene; V was cut back by 5 bases and J by 4 bases. The CDR3 loop is CSALAGTSDTQYF. For the CDR3, the DNA is TGCAGTGCTCTAGCGGGGACGTCAGATACGCAGTATTTT.

V and J are TRBV18 and TRBJ2-2, with D possibly being TRBD1 (5 bases). Germline V gives CDR1 KGHSH, CDR2 LQKENI. V was shortened by 2 bases and J by 7 bases, with 14 bases between the two germline ends. CDR3 length equals 15 residues. The CDR3 is CASSPARERDGELFF. CDR3 in DNA: TGTGCCAGCTCACCAGCCAGGGAAAGGGACGGGGAGCTGTTTTTT.